This T cell receptor beta chain was sequenced for a study of blood T cell repertoires in COVID-19. The overall study: Material from acute and convalescent COVID-19 was sourced from the United States, Italy and Spain. From T cells, B-cell-depleted T cells, or PBMCs came the material, which was cDNA or gDNA.

The count of this clone is one. Original processing methods: Nucleated cell number was recorded as an estimate derived from reference gene primer amplification. This table comes from immunoSEQ multiplex PCR, and its TCRdb copy is limited to in-frame clones, with some not included. The V and J calls and clone size were taken over from that table, and D and trimming were inferred from the DNA. This table holds more than 45,000 clones, about 90% found once. This CDR3 has 14 residues. CDR1 is LGHDT and CDR2 is YNNKEL in the germline V gene (reference sequence). The V and J ends lost 1 base and 8 bases, in that order; junction bases with no gene match: 6.

The chain uses TRBV3-1 (or the pseudogene TRBV3-2) and TRBJ1-2; 8 bases align to TRBD1. This TCR derives from a man between 65 and 85 years old with active COVID-19. Sequenced material: peripheral blood. In DNA form, the CDR3 reads TGTGCCAGCAGCCAAGTCACAGGGGGTGGGGGCTACACCTTC. The encoded protein is CASSQVTGGGGYTF.